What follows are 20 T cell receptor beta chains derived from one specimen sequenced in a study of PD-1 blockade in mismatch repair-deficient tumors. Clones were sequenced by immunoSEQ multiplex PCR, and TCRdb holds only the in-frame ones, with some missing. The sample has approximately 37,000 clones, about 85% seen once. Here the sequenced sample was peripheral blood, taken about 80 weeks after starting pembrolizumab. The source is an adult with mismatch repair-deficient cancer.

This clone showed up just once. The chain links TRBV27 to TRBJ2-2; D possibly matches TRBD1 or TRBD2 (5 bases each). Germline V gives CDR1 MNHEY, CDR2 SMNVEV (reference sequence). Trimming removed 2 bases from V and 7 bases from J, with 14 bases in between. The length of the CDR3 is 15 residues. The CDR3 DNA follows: TGTGCCAGCAGTTTAAGGACCCTGGGGGACGGGGAGCTGTTTTTT. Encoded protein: CASSLRTLGDGELFF.

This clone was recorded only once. This chain's CDR3 is CASSTGQGYSTDTQYF. The CDR3 DNA reads TGTGCCAGCTCCACTGGGCAGGGGTATAGCACAGATACGCAGTATTTT. The genes are TRBV5-6 and TRBJ2-3; a possible D gene is TRBD1 (6 bases). The CDR3 runs to 16 residues. The V end lost 7 bases, the J end lost 0 bases, and 18 bases lay between the germline ends. Germline loops: CDR1 SGHDT, CDR2 YYEEEE.

CDR3 sequence (DNA): TGCGCCAGCAGCCAAGGGACTTTCACAGATACGCAGTATTTT. Residues: CASSQGTFTDTQYF. The rearrangement links TRBV4-1 to TRBJ2-3; D possibly corresponds to TRBD2 (5 bases). The CDR3 runs 14 residues. Germline CDR1 MGHRA, CDR2 YSYEKL. V dropped 1 base and J dropped 2 bases, with 7 bases sitting between them.

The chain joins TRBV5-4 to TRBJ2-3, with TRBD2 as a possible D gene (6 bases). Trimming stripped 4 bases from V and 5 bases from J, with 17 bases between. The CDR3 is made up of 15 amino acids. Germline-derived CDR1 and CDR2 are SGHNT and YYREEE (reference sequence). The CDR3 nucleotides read TGTGCCAGCAGCGGGGGACGGACGGGGGTAGATACGCAGTATTTT. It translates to CASSGGRTGVDTQYF.

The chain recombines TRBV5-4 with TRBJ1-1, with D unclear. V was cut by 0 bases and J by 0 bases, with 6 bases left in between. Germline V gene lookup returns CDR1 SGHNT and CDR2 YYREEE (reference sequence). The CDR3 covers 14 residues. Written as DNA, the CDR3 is TGTGCCAGCAGCTTGGGACACTTGAACACTGAAGCTTTCTTT. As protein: CASSLGHLNTEAFF.

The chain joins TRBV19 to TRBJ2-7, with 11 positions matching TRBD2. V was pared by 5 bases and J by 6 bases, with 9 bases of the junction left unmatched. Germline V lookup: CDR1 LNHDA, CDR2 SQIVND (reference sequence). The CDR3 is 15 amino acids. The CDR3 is CASSSRLAGLREQYF. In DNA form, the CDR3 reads TGTGCCAGTAGTTCCCGACTAGCGGGACTACGCGAGCAGTACTTC.

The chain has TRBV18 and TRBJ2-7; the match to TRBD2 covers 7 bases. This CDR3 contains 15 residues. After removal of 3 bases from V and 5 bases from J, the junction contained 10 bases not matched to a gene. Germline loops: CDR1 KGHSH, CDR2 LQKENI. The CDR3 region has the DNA TGTGCCAGCTCACCGGGGGGGGGTGGCCTCCACGAGCAGTACTTC. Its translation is CASSPGGGGLHEQYF.

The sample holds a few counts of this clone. This CDR3 reads CASRDSPTNQPQHF. DNA for the CDR3: TGTGCCAGTAGGGACAGCCCTACAAATCAGCCCCAGCATTTT. The chain joins TRBV19 to TRBJ1-5; tentative D call: TRBD1 (6 bases). Per germline, CDR1 LNHDA and CDR2 SQIVND (reference sequence). This CDR3 region has 14 residues. Trimming removed 6 bases from V and 4 bases from J, with 13 bases in between.

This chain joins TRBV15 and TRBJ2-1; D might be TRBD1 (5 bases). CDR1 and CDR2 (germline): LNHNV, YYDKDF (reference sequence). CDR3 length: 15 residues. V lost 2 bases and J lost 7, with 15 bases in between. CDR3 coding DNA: TGTGCCACCAGCAGAAGGACAAATGGAGAGAATGAGCAGTTCTTC. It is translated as CATSRRTNGENEQFF.

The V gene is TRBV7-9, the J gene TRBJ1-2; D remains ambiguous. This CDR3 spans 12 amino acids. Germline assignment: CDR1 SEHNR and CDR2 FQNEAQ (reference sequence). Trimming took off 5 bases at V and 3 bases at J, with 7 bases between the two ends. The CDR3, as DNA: TGTGCCAGCAGCCCAGAGGACTATGGCTACACCTTC. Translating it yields CASSPEDYGYTF.

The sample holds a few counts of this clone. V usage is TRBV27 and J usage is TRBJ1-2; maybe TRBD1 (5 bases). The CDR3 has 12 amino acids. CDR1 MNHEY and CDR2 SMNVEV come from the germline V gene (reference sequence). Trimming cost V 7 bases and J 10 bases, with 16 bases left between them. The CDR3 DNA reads TGTGCCAGCAAGGGGCAGGGTGGAGACTACACCTTC. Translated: CASKGQGGDYTF.

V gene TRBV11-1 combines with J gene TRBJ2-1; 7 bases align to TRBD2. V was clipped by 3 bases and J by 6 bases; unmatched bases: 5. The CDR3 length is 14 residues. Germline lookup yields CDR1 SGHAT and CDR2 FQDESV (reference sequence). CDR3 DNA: TGTGCCAGCAGCTTGGCGGGAGCGTTCAATGAGCAGTTCTTC. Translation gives CASSLAGAFNEQFF. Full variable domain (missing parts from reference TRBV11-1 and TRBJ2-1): EAEVAQSPRYKITEKSQAVAFWCDPISGHATLYWYRQILGQGPELLVQFQDESVVDDSQLPKDRFSAERLKGVDSTLKIQPAELGDSAMYLCASSLAGAFNEQFFGPGTRLTVL.

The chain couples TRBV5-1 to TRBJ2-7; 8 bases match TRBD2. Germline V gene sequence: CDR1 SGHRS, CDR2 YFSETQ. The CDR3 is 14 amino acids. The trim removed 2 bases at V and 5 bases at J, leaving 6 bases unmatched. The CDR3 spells CASSFTGTSDEQYF. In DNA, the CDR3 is TGCGCCAGCAGCTTTACCGGGACTAGTGACGAGCAGTACTTC.

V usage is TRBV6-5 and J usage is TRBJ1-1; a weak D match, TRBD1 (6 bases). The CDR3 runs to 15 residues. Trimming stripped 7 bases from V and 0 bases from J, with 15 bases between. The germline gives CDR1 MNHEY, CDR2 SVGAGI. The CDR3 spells CASTSGATVNTEAFF. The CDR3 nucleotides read TGTGCCAGCACCTCAGGGGCCACCGTGAACACTGAAGCTTTCTTT.

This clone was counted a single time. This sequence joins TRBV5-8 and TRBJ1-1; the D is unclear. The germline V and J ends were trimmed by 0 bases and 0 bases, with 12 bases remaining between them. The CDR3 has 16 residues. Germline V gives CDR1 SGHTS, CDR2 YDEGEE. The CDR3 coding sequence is TGTGCCAGCAGCTTGGAGCTCCGGGCCCTGAACACTGAAGCTTTCTTT. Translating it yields CASSLELRALNTEAFF.

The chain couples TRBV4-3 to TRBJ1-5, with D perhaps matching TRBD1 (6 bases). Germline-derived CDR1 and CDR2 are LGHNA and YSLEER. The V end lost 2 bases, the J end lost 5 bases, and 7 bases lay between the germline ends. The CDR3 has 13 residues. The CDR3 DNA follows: TGCGCCAGCAGCCAAAACAGGGATCAGCCCCAGCATTTT. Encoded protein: CASSQNRDQPQHF.

The CDR3 sequence: CASSSDPGLYYNEQFF. CDR3 bases: TGCGCCAGCAGTTCCGACCCGGGACTGTACTACAATGAGCAGTTCTTC. This chain links TRBV5-1 with TRBJ2-1, with D maybe TRBD2 (6 bases). The CDR3 contains 16 residues. The V end lost 5 bases, the J end lost 3 bases, and 18 bases lay between the germline ends. Germline V CDR1 and CDR2: SGHRS, YFSETQ. The whole variable domain, remainder taken from reference TRBV5-1 and TRBJ2-1, is KAGVTQTPRYLIKTRGQQVTLSCSPISGHRSVSWYQQTPGQGLQFLFEYFSETQRNKGNFPGRFSGRQFSNSRSEMNVSTLELGDSALYLCASSSDPGLYYNEQFFGPGTRLTVL.

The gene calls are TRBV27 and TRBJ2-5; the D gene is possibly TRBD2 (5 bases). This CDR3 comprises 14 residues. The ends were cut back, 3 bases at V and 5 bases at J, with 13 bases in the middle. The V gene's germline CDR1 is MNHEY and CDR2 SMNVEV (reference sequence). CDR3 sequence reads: CASSLSGGRETQYF. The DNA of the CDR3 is TGTGCCAGCAGTTTGAGCGGAGGAAGGGAGACCCAGTACTTC.

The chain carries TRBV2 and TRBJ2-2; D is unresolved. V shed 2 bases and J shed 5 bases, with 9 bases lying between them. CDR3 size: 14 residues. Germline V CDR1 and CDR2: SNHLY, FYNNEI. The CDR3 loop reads CASSETTQTGELFF. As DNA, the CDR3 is TGTGCCAGCAGTGAAACGACGCAAACCGGGGAGCTGTTTTTT.

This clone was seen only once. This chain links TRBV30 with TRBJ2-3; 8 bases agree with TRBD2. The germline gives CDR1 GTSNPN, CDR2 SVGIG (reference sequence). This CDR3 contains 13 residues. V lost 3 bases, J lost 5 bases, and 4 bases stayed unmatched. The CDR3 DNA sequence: TGTGCCTGGAGCTCGGCGGGAGGAGATACGCAGTATTTT. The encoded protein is CAWSSAGGDTQYF. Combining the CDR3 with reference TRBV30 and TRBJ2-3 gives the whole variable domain SQTIHQWPATLVQPVGSPLSLECTVEGTSNPNLYWYRQAAGRGLQLLFYSVGIGQISSEVPQNLSASRPQDRQFILSSKKLLLSDSGFYLCAWSSAGGDTQYFGPGTRLTVL.